These 20 T cell receptor beta chains share one sample of origin, sequenced in a study of neurological immune-mediated disorders. Time point denoted: longitudinal time-point 3. TCRdb fed the 5' RACE reads into MiXCR, producing one record per CDR3 protein. Found here are around 49,000 distinct CDR3 sequences, approximately 12% of them singletons; the top ten hold about 10%. The sample was PBMCs. The receptors stem from a male donor with HTLV-1-associated myelopathy (HAM/TSP).

This clonotype was found many times. The chain links TRBV6-2 or TRBV6-3 to TRBJ2-7, with unresolved D. CDR3 length: 13 residues. V was pared by 2 bases and J by 2 bases, with 7 bases between. Per the germline V gene, CDR1 is MNHEY and CDR2 is SVGEGT. The CDR3 protein is CASSYSRAYEQYF. The DNA for the CDR3 is TGTGCCAGCAGTTACAGTCGGGCCTACGAGCAGTACTTC.

This clonotype was seen repeatedly, ten times or more. The chain uses TRBV5-1 and TRBJ2-2; weak D call: TRBD2 (6 bases). The CDR3 is made up of 16 amino acids. Trimming shortened V by 4 bases and J by 5 bases, and 18 bases separated the two germline ends. The germline V gene encodes CDR1 SGHRS and CDR2 YFSETQ. In DNA, the CDR3 is TGCGCCAGCAGCGGAACAGCCCCGGCGGGGACCGGGGAGCTGTTTTTT. This translates into CASSGTAPAGTGELFF.

This clonotype appeared many times. The V call is TRBV20-1, the J call TRBJ2-1; 9 bases match TRBD2. V trimming: 5 bases; J trimming: 10 bases; junction bases outside the gene matches: 9. This CDR3 region has 13 residues. Germline lookup yields CDR1 DFQATT and CDR2 SNEGSKA (reference sequence). The CDR3 reads CSAQQRGAYEQFF. CDR3 nucleotides: TGCAGTGCTCAACAGCGGGGGGCATACGAGCAGTTCTTC.

This clonotype was seen repeatedly, ten times or more. The chain carries TRBV20-1 and TRBJ1-6; weak D call: TRBD1 (6 bases). This CDR3 contains 16 residues. V was trimmed by 3 bases and J by 9 bases, leaving 21 bases between them. Germline CDR1 is DFQATT and CDR2 is SNEGSKA (reference sequence). CDR3 loop: CSASYFRTVQFSPLHF. The CDR3, as DNA: TGCAGTGCTAGTTATTTTCGGACAGTCCAATTTTCACCCCTCCACTTT.

By share of the sample, this clonotype is medium-sized. The rearrangement uses TRBV15 and TRBJ2-5; D may correspond to TRBD1 or TRBD2 (5 bases each). The V gene lost 8 bases and the J gene lost 4 bases, with 20 bases spanning the gap. This CDR3 comprises 15 residues. Germline V gives CDR1 LNHNV, CDR2 YYDKDF (reference sequence). The CDR3 spells CATDQAGTLGETQYF. The CDR3 nucleotides are TGTGCCACCGACCAGGCAGGGACCCTAGGAGAGACCCAGTACTTC.

This clonotype was seen repeatedly, ten times or more. The chain links TRBV4-2 to TRBJ1-3; D not certain. Trimming took 3 bases from V and 0 from J, leaving 9 bases between them. Germline V gene lookup returns CDR1 LGHNA and CDR2 YNFKEQ. The CDR3 extends over 15 amino acids. For the CDR3, the DNA is TGTGCCAGCAGCCATTTACACGACTCTGGAAACACCATATATTTT. Translating it yields CASSHLHDSGNTIYF.

This clonotype was counted ten times or more. The J gene is TRBJ1-6, the V gene TRBV5-6; TRBD1 is a possible D gene (6 bases). CDR3 length equals 15 residues. Germline CDR1 reads SGHDT; CDR2 reads YYEEEE. V lost 1 base and J 4 bases, leaving 9 bases between the germline ends. DNA for the CDR3: TGTGCCAGCAGCTTGATACAGGGATATAATTCACCCCTCCACTTT. It specifies CASSLIQGYNSPLHF.

Concerning this clonotype itself: A clone one base away is much larger, so this may be a read error. The DNA of the CDR3 is TGTGCCAGCAGCTTATCCCGGACACCAGATACGCGGTATTTT. Its translation: CASSLSRTPDTRYF. The rearrangement uses TRBV7-6 and TRBJ2-3; TRBD1 might be the D (5 bases). The germline gives CDR1 SGHVS, CDR2 FNYEAQ. The CDR3 runs 14 residues.

This clonotype came up many times. The CDR3 DNA reads as TGCAGCGTTGGACGGGACAGGGGATATGGGACCCAGTACTTC. This codes for CSVGRDRGYGTQYF. V is TRBV29-1 and J is TRBJ2-5; TRBD1 aligns across 10 bases. J was trimmed by 7 bases and V by 4 bases; bases with no gene match: 9. The CDR3 totals 14 residues. CDR1 and CDR2 from the germline V gene are SQVTM and ANQGSEA.

At least ten counts were recorded for this clonotype. The V gene is TRBV5-1, the J gene TRBJ1-6, with 8 positions matching TRBD1. Germline assignment: CDR1 SGHRS and CDR2 YFSETQ. This CDR3 comprises 14 residues. J lost 6 bases, V lost 4 bases, and 3 bases had no gene match. This CDR3 reads CASSKDRVNSPLHF. CDR3 in DNA: TGCGCCAGCAGCAAGGACAGGGTTAATTCACCCCTCCACTTT.

This clonotype showed up many times. The V call is TRBV5-1, the J call TRBJ2-2, with 7 nucleotides matching TRBD1. Germline CDR1 and CDR2: SGHRS and YFSETQ. The V and J ends lost 0 bases and 7 bases, in that order; junction bases with no gene match: 3. This CDR3 contains 14 residues. The CDR3 sequence: CASSLEGGLGELFF. In DNA, the CDR3 is TGCGCCAGCAGCTTGGAAGGGGGCCTCGGGGAGCTGTTTTTT. The whole variable domain, filled in from reference TRBV5-1 and TRBJ2-2, reads KAGVTQTPRYLIKTRGQQVTLSCSPISGHRSVSWYQQTPGQGLQFLFEYFSETQRNKGNFPGRFSGRQFSNSRSEMNVSTLELGDSALYLCASSLEGGLGELFFGEGSRLTVL.

This clonotype has at least ten counts. This chain joins TRBV10-3 and TRBJ2-3, with 10 bases identical to TRBD2. The J segment lost 2 bases and the V segment lost 6 bases, leaving 5 bases of the junction unmatched. Germline V lookup: CDR1 ENHRY, CDR2 SYGVKD. The CDR3 runs 15 residues. The CDR3 region has the DNA TGTGCCATCAGCGTACTAGCGGGGCTCACAGATACGCAGTATTTT. This gives the protein CAISVLAGLTDTQYF.

This clonotype has at least ten counts. V and J are TRBV7-6 and TRBJ2-7; 7 nucleotides agree with TRBD1. V was clipped by 4 bases and J by 2 bases; unmatched bases: 14. The CDR3 spans 17 residues. CDR1 is SGHVS and CDR2 is FNYEAQ in the germline V gene. Here the CDR3 reads CASSSAEDRQGPYEQYF. The CDR3 DNA sequence: TGTGCCAGCAGCTCCGCTGAGGACAGGCAAGGCCCCTACGAGCAGTACTTC.

V and J are TRBV9 and TRBJ1-3, with TRBD1 identical over 8 bases. Unmatched junction bases numbered 3, after V lost 4 bases and J lost 0 bases. The CDR3 totals 15 residues. Looked up from germline, CDR1 is SGDLS and CDR2 is YYNGEE. The CDR3 sequence is CASSLGTGSGNTIYF. The CDR3 DNA is TGTGCCAGCAGCTTGGGGACAGGCTCTGGAAACACCATATATTTT.

At least ten counts were recorded for this clonotype. The chain is built from TRBV20-1 and TRBJ2-5; 9 bases match TRBD2. V lost 0 bases and J lost 1; bases outside the gene matches: 3. Looked up from germline, CDR1 is DFQATT and CDR2 is SNEGSKA (reference sequence). The CDR3 spans 15 residues. The CDR3 loop reads CSARDAAGGQETQYF. The DNA of the CDR3 is TGCAGTGCTAGAGATGCAGCGGGGGGCCAAGAGACCCAGTACTTC.

In its sample, this clonotype was seen many times. The rearrangement links TRBV27 to TRBJ2-3; TRBD2 matches at 16 bases. This CDR3 spans 19 amino acids. The V gene's germline CDR1 is MNHEY and CDR2 SMNVEV (reference sequence). Trimming at V came to 2 bases and at J to 6 bases, leaving 11 bases not matched to a gene. The CDR3 coding sequence is TGTGCCAGCAGTTTACAAGCATCGGGACTAGCGGGGGGGCGCGATACGCAGTATTTT. It encodes CASSLQASGLAGGRDTQYF.

In its sample, this clonotype was seen many times. This chain uses TRBV7-2 with TRBJ2-7; D remains unclear. This CDR3 has 12 residues. Germline V gene lookup returns CDR1 SGHTA and CDR2 FQGNSA. V lost 3 bases, J lost 7 bases, and 10 bases lay in between. The CDR3: CASSFLPREQYF. The CDR3 DNA sequence: TGTGCCAGCAGCTTCCTTCCGCGGGAGCAGTACTTC.

This clonotype was observed many times. The chain carries TRBV7-2 and TRBJ1-5; D remains unclear. V was clipped by 5 bases and J by 4 bases, with 9 bases between them. Germline V gene data show CDR1 as SGHTA and CDR2 as FQGNSA. The CDR3 totals 13 residues. The CDR3 loop reads CASSTQFNQPQHF. CDR3 DNA sequence: TGTGCCAGCAGCACTCAATTTAATCAGCCCCAGCATTTT.

This clonotype has ten or more counts. The gene calls are TRBV6-6 and TRBJ1-4; 10 positions agree with TRBD1. J lost 8 bases, V lost 2 bases, and 14 bases had no gene match. The CDR3 length is 18 residues. CDR1 is MNHNY, CDR2 SVGAGI, per germline (reference sequence). This chain's CDR3 is CASSYVSGTGDSREKLFF. CDR3 coding DNA: TGTGCCAGCAGTTACGTTTCCGGGACAGGGGACTCTAGGGAAAAACTGTTTTTT.

In this sample, this clonotype turned up many times. The chain uses TRBV29-1 and TRBJ2-5, with no clear D. CDR1 SQVTM and CDR2 ANQGSEA come from the germline V gene. Between the trimmed V and J ends, which lost 5 bases and 3 bases, there was a span of 13 bases. This CDR3 has 13 residues. In nucleotides, the CDR3 is TGCAGCGTTCTTCGAACCAACGAAGAGACCCAGTACTTC. This codes for CSVLRTNEETQYF.